This T cell receptor beta chain was documented in a study of blood T cells in healthy people across ages (dated by TCRdb to 2015 to 2017). General notes on the study: In model experiments, roughly one uniquely barcoded TCR beta cDNA molecule per two T cells was captured by template switching. Age-related changes in TCR beta repertoire diversity were measured in the study by deep sequencing normalized with unique cDNA molecular identifiers. Using the same blood draw, the study looked at two additional independent replicas of 1 million unique cDNA reads for two donors, one aged 18 to 30 and the other aged 80 or older. The donors were divided into four age groups: young (average around 16 years), middle-aged (approximately 39), aged (approximately 62) and long-lived (82). Overall study outcomes, separate from this receptor: Observed TCR beta diversity per million T cells fell roughly linearly with age, and a significant reduction was already apparent by age around 40. Compared with the aged group, the long-lived group had more naive CD4+ T cells, fewer expanded clones and increased TCR diversity, a pattern suggesting age selection. Estimates of total diversity from one million sequenced T cells were regarded as lower bounds and underestimates. A strong correlation was found between observed TCR beta diversity and the percentage of naive T cells measured by flow cytometry. Since profiling was done on bulk unsorted PBMCs, naive and antigen-experienced compartments could not be conclusively compared. Because donor CMV infection status was unknown, age-related changes in expanded clonotypes were potentially confounded.

This clonotype was recorded at least ten times. No antigen is known for it. Base qualities were left out, and no much larger clone turns up one base away. The library was obtained by 5' RACE. Sequencing was carried out with an Illumina HiSeq 2500. The second PCR ran for roughly 7 to 11 cycles and used a J-beta primer mix along with a sample-barcoded 5' primer. A unique molecular identifier was introduced onto each TCR beta cDNA molecule by a template-switch 5' adaptor carrying 12 random nucleotides. At least 3 million CDR3-containing paired-end reads were obtained from each sample. All of the RNA was converted into first-strand cDNA using the Mint cDNA synthesis kit, with a TRBC-specific oligonucleotide serving as the primer. Following uracil-DNA glycosylase treatment, all cDNA underwent a first 18-cycle PCR with the universal primers M1SS and BC2_uni_R. The authors processed their data as follows. For normalization, 1 million high-quality reads, each with a distinct molecular identifier, were randomly selected from each sample. Reads with shared molecular identifiers were discarded instead of being binned into consensus sequences. MiTCR, set to a Q25 quality threshold and the strictest error-elimination algorithm, was used for CDR3 identification, clonotype clustering and error correction. A nonparametric unseen species model with Euler transformation was used to estimate lower-bound total TCR beta diversity. TCRdb ran its own pipeline on the public reads, namely fastp trimming at Q25 and MiXCR clone calling, and kept in-frame beta chains. Rows merge per CDR3 protein into single entries with the most common DNA and genes. It is TCRdb's table, rather than the study itself, that gives the V and J calls and clone size. Recorded for this sample are around 780,000 distinct CDR3 sequences; roughly 25% of them occurred a single time. Around 3% of the sample belongs to the ten largest clones.

The donors were roughly 39 Caucasian individuals from Russia, aged roughly 6 to 95 years, who were systemically healthy. Approximately 9 milliliters of peripheral blood were collected from each donor into EDTA-treated Vacutainer tubes. Ficoll-Paque density-gradient centrifugation was used to isolate PBMCs, with at least 7 million per sample. Total RNA, at least 5.5 micrograms per sample, was extracted from PBMCs with Trizol reagent. Naive CD45RAhigh/CD27high T cell percentages were measured by flow cytometry on a PBMC aliquot from every donor. CDR1 and CDR2 (MNHEY, SVGAGI) derive from the germline V gene. V is pared back by 8 bases and J by 1 base, with 5 bases lying between the germline termini. The CDR3 sequence holds 12 residues, the cysteine and phenylalanine included. Only CDR3 DNA remains: 36 bases, in frame from the first base. These data also featured in a second study, about T cells of mothers and their children. As noted in the second study: The donors were nine systemically healthy Caucasian individuals, made up of three mothers and their six children. cDNA synthesis consumed the entire amount of extracted RNA, loaded at about 1.5 ug RNA in each 15 ul reaction. In the second PCR, the M1S primer added sample barcodes and 2-4 random nucleotides. Over 8 million TCR beta CDR3 reads were obtained for each mother, and 2.5 million to 3 million reads were obtained for each child. TCR recombination output is similarly shaped by thymic selection in related and unrelated pairs, with a minor effect exerted by inherited differences. Normalized repertoire overlap was always found to be slightly, but never significantly, higher in related mother-child pairs than in unrelated mother-child pairs. No persistent microchimeric T cell clones were detected, at a sensitivity of about 100 clones per million clonotypes. Deep NGS was used in the study to compare the TCR beta repertoires of mothers and children and to look for features that separate related mother-child pairs from unrelated individuals. Mothers averaged approximately 40 +/- 4 years of age and children averaged roughly 12 +/- 4 years. After adapters were ligated using NEBNext reagents, the libraries underwent 100+100 nt paired-end sequencing on an Illumina HiSeq 2000. To prevent cross-contamination, the mother and child libraries were prepared one month apart and sequenced in separate runs. For each donor, somewhere between roughly 450,000 and 2,100,000 distinct TCR beta clonotypes were identified. Naive TCR beta clonotypes were estimated from low-frequency clonotypes matched to each donor's FACS-determined naive share, without sorting.

The receptor was derived from a boy younger than 18 in good health. Sequencing was done on a sample of blood. The chain couples TRBV6-5 to TRBJ2-2; the D segment cannot be called with confidence. CDR3 loop: CASGKNTGELFF. The nucleotide sequence is TGTGCCAGCGGAAAGAACACCGGGGAGCTGTTTTTT.